The 13 T cell receptor beta chains below were found in one sample sequenced in a study of neurological immune-mediated disorders. In TCRdb, the 5' RACE reads were re-called with MiXCR into one record per CDR3 protein. This table has about 57,000 distinct CDR3 sequences, about 10% appearing once. The time point is: longitudinal time-point 1 (baseline). What was sequenced was PBMCs. The source of these receptors is a male donor with HTLV-1-associated myelopathy (HAM/TSP).

This clonotype has just a few counts. The gene calls are TRBV19 and TRBJ2-6; D is unresolved. The CDR3 consists of 15 residues. The V gene lost 6 bases and the J gene lost 2 bases, with 11 bases spanning the gap. Per the germline V gene, CDR1 is LNHDA and CDR2 is SQIVND (reference sequence). CDR3 DNA: TGTGCCAGTAGCCAAGGGCTTACTGGGGCCAACGTCCTGACTTTC. It encodes CASSQGLTGANVLTF.

This clonotype was seen ten or more times. This sequence joins TRBV4-3 and TRBJ1-1; TRBD1 is a possible D gene (5 bases). V was trimmed by 3 bases and J by 0 bases, leaving 20 bases between them. This CDR3 is built from 18 residues. Germline lookup yields CDR1 LGHNA and CDR2 YSLEER. CDR3 protein: CASSQNPGTSNMNTEAFF. The CDR3 bases are TGCGCCAGCAGCCAGAACCCCGGGACGAGCAACATGAACACTGAAGCTTTCTTT.

This clonotype has a handful of counts. A clone one base away is much larger, so this may be a read error. The J gene is TRBJ1-4, the V gene TRBV20-1, with D perhaps TRBD1 (6 bases). Germline-derived CDR1 and CDR2 are DFQATT and SNEGSKA (reference sequence). V dropped 6 bases and J dropped 7 bases, with 18 bases sitting between them. The CDR3 runs 14 residues. CDR3 residues: CSAINRAGSEKLFF. In DNA form, the CDR3 reads TGCAGTGCGATTAACAGGGCGGGGAGTGAAAAACTGTTTTTT.

This clonotype appeared many times. The V gene is TRBV5-1, the J gene TRBJ2-7; a possible D gene is TRBD1 (8 bases). V was cut by 5 bases and J by 2 bases, with 14 bases left in between. This CDR3 has 14 amino acids. Germline-derived CDR1 and CDR2 are SGHRS and YFSETQ. The CDR3 loop reads CASRVQGGTYEQYF. The CDR3, as DNA: TGCGCCAGCAGGGTACAGGGGGGGACCTACGAGCAGTACTTC.

This clonotype showed up many times. The chain is built from TRBV5-1 and TRBJ1-2, with 7 bases identical to TRBD1. The CDR3 contains 15 residues. Per the germline V gene, CDR1 is SGHRS and CDR2 is YFSETQ. V dropped 0 bases and J dropped 4; count of bases not matched to a gene: 6. The CDR3 DNA reads TGCGCCAGCAGCTTGGACCCCAGGGGGAGCTATGGCTACACCTTC. Translation: CASSLDPRGSYGYTF.

This clonotype was found many times. This rearrangement joins TRBV2 to TRBJ2-2; tentative D call: TRBD1 (6 bases). The V gene's germline CDR1 is SNHLY and CDR2 FYNNEI. V lost 7 bases and J 3 bases, leaving 12 bases between the germline ends. The length of the CDR3 is 14 residues. Here the CDR3 DNA reads TGTGCCAGCATCCGAGGGGGAGACACCGGGGAGCTGTTTTTT. Amino acid sequence: CASIRGGDTGELFF.

The sample holds many counts of this clonotype. V usage is TRBV20-1 and J usage is TRBJ1-6, with D hard to call. The CDR3 is 14 residues long. V was pared by 0 bases and J by 8 bases, with 11 bases between. Per the germline V gene, CDR1 is DFQATT and CDR2 is SNEGSKA (reference sequence). CDR3 residues: CSARDLRPDSPLHF. CDR3 DNA sequence: TGCAGTGCTAGAGACCTTCGTCCGGATTCACCCCTCCACTTT.

This clonotype was seen at least ten times. CDR3: CASATGTPNQPQHF. CDR3 DNA: TGTGCCAGCGCGACAGGAACTCCGAATCAGCCCCAGCATTTT. The rearrangement joins TRBV3-1 to TRBJ1-5; tentative D call: TRBD1 (6 bases). This CDR3 is 14 amino acids long. CDR1 LGHDT and CDR2 YNNKEL come from the germline V gene (reference sequence). Trimming left V 8 bases short and J 4 bases short, with 15 bases between.

In its sample, this clonotype was seen many times. J is TRBJ1-2 and V is TRBV20-1; no firm D call. The CDR3 covers 12 residues. The V gene lost 3 bases and the J gene lost 4 bases, with 9 bases spanning the gap. Germline V gene lookup returns CDR1 DFQATT and CDR2 SNEGSKA (reference sequence). The chain's CDR3 is CSASTQTYGYTF. As DNA, the CDR3 is TGCAGTGCTAGTACCCAGACCTATGGCTACACCTTC.

The V and J genes are TRBV20-1 and TRBJ2-7; 13 bases line up with TRBD2. The V gene's germline CDR1 is DFQATT and CDR2 SNEGSKA (reference sequence). V gave up 0 bases and J gave up 6 bases; unmatched junction bases: 14. This CDR3 region has 18 residues. CDR3: CSARDLGLAGAPSTEQYF. The CDR3 bases are TGCAGTGCTAGAGATCTTGGACTAGCGGGGGCTCCCTCCACCGAGCAGTACTTC.

In this sample, this clonotype turned up many times. V usage is TRBV21-1 and J usage is TRBJ1-5; the table's D call, TRBD1, has no DNA check behind it. TRBV21-1 corresponds to a pseudogene. There are 17 residues in the CDR3. The CDR3 reads CASSKAPGGYSNQPQHF. The CDR3 DNA sequence: TGTGCCAGCAGCAAAGCGCCAGGGGGTTATAGCAATCAGCCCCAGCATTTT.

This clonotype has a handful of counts. The rearrangement joins TRBV15 to TRBJ1-1; TRBD1 might be the D (6 bases). The V end was cut by 3 bases, the J end by 1 base, with 12 bases between. Germline lookup yields CDR1 LNHNV and CDR2 YYDKDF (reference sequence). The CDR3 spans 15 residues. The CDR3, as DNA: TGTGCCACCAGCAGCACAGGGCGGTGGAACACTGAAGCTTTCTTT. Protein: CATSSTGRWNTEAFF.

This clonotype showed up many times. The chain recombines TRBV6-5 with TRBJ1-1; no clear D gene. Germline lookup yields CDR1 MNHEY and CDR2 SVGAGI. The length of the CDR3 is 11 residues. V was pared by 8 bases and J by 1 base, with 5 bases between. The CDR3 spells CASVRNTEAFF. CDR3 nucleotides: TGTGCCAGCGTGAGGAACACTGAAGCTTTCTTT.